The 9 T cell receptor beta chains presented below share a single source sample, sequenced in a study of spatial heterogeneity in lung cancer. TCRdb recomputed calls from the 5' RACE reads with MiXCR, one row per CDR3 protein. The table shows tens of thousands of distinct CDR3 sequences, with about 5.8% occurring only once. Time point in this sample: sample taken at primary tumor resection. The material was PBMCs, obtained at surgery. These receptors came from a male donor with early-stage non-small cell lung cancer.

The rearrangement joins TRBV19 to TRBJ2-7; D might be TRBD2 (7 bases). Germline V gene data show CDR1 as LNHDA and CDR2 as SQIVND (reference sequence). This CDR3 is built from 14 residues. With 3 bases removed from V and 1 base from J, the gap between germline ends came to 10 bases. The CDR3 sequence is CASSMKGGSYEQYF. CDR3 nucleotide sequence: TGTGCCAGTAGTATGAAGGGGGGGTCCTACGAGCAGTACTTC.

This clonotype occurred many times. This rearrangement joins TRBV7-2 to TRBJ1-6; 8 positions agree with TRBD1. Germline values: CDR1 SGHTA, CDR2 FQGNSA. This CDR3 is 15 amino acids long. V lost 5 bases, J lost 11 bases, and 11 bases stayed unmatched. The CDR3 sequence: CASSRPGTGLAPLHF. CDR3 nucleotides: TGTGCCAGCAGCCGTCCCGGGACAGGTCTGGCACCCCTCCACTTT.

Ten or more counts support this clonotype. The rearrangement uses TRBV5-1 and TRBJ2-5, with D maybe TRBD2 (7 bases). Looked up from germline, CDR1 is SGHRS and CDR2 is YFSETQ. Trimming removed 3 bases from V and 4 bases from J, with 13 bases in between. The CDR3 runs to 14 residues. CDR3 residues: CASSWGGLTETQYF. In DNA, the CDR3 is TGCGCCAGCAGCTGGGGGGGCCTAACAGAGACCCAGTACTTC.

At least ten counts were recorded for this clonotype. The chain combines TRBV14 with TRBJ2-7, with D unresolved. V was shortened by 6 bases and J by 0 bases, with 12 bases between the two germline ends. The CDR3 is 14 residues long. Germline V gives CDR1 SGHDN, CDR2 FVKESK. The CDR3 here is CASSPLRASYEQYF. The CDR3 DNA reads TGTGCCAGCAGTCCCCTACGAGCCTCCTACGAGCAGTACTTC.

This clonotype appeared a few times. The chain uses TRBV7-8 and TRBJ2-5; D is uncertain. Trimming took 6 bases from V and 2 from J, leaving 13 bases between them. The germline V gene has CDR1 SGHVS and CDR2 FQNEAQ. The CDR3 has 14 residues. CDR3 sequence: CASSHLGVQETQYF. CDR3 sequence (DNA): TGTGCCAGCAGTCACCTTGGGGTGCAAGAGACCCAGTACTTC.

This chain links TRBV6-6 with TRBJ1-2; D is unclear. The ends were cut back, 6 bases at V and 3 bases at J, with 8 bases in the middle. In germline, CDR1 is MNHNY, CDR2 SVGAGI (reference sequence). The CDR3 spans 12 residues. Written as DNA, the CDR3 is TGTGCCAGCAGAGGTGGAGACTATGGCTACACCTTC. This translates into CASRGGDYGYTF.

This clonotype has a count of ten or more. The rearrangement joins TRBV3-1 to TRBJ2-1; unclear D gene. The CDR3 spans 14 residues. The germline V gene encodes CDR1 LGHDT and CDR2 YNNKEL (reference sequence). The V end lost 1 base, the J end lost 6 bases, and 10 bases lay between the germline ends. The CDR3 sequence is CASSQGRLGNEQFF. The CDR3 bases are TGTGCCAGCAGCCAAGGGAGACTGGGCAATGAGCAGTTCTTC.

The table lists this clonotype with many counts. J is TRBJ1-1 and V is TRBV30, with a tentative D call TRBD1 (6 bases). Looked up from germline, CDR1 is GTSNPN and CDR2 is SVGIG (reference sequence). V dropped 3 bases and J dropped 1 base, with 15 bases sitting between them. This CDR3 is 15 amino acids long. The CDR3 sequence: CAWRESNRANTEAFF. The CDR3 DNA reads TGTGCCTGGAGGGAGAGTAACAGGGCGAACACTGAAGCTTTCTTT.

Ten or more counts support this clonotype. V and J are TRBV6-5 and TRBJ2-1, with TRBD1 as a possible D gene (6 bases). Germline V gene lookup returns CDR1 MNHEY and CDR2 SVGAGI. CDR3 length: 14 residues. V lost 6 bases to trimming and J lost 10 bases, with 19 bases between them. The CDR3: CASRPQGTVAEQFF. The CDR3 bases are TGTGCCAGCAGACCACAGGGAACCGTCGCGGAGCAGTTCTTC.